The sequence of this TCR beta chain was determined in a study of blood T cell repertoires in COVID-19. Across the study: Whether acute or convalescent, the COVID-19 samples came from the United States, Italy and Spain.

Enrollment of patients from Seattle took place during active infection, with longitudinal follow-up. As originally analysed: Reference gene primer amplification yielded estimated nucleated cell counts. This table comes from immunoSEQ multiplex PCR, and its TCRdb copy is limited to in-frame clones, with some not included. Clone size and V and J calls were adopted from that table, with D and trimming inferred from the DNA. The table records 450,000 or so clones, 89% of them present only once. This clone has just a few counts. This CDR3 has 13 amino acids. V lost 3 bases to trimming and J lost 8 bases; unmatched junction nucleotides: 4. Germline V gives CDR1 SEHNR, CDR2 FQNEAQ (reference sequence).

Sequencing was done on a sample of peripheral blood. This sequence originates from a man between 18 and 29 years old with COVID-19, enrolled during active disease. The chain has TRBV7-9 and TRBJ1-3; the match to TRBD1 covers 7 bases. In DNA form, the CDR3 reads TGTGCCAGCAGCTTTTCTCAGGGGGACACCATATATTTT. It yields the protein CASSFSQGDTIYF.